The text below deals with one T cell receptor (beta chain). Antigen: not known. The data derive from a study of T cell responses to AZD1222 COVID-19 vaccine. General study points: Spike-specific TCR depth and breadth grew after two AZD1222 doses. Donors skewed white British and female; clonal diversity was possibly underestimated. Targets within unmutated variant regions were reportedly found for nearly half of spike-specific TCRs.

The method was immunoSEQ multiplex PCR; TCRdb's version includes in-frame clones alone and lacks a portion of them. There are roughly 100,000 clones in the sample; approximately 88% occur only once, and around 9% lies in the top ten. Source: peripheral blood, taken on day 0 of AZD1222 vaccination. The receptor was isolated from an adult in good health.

CDR3 in DNA: TGTGCCAGCAGTGCTGGGTCGTGGGGTTATGGCTACACCTTC. Protein sequence: CASSAGSWGYGYTF. The chain joins TRBV6-2 or TRBV6-3 to TRBJ1-2, with D hard to call. V lost 5 bases, J lost 5 bases, and 15 bases lay in between. The CDR3 extends over 14 amino acids. Looked up from germline, CDR1 is MNHEY and CDR2 is SVGEGT.